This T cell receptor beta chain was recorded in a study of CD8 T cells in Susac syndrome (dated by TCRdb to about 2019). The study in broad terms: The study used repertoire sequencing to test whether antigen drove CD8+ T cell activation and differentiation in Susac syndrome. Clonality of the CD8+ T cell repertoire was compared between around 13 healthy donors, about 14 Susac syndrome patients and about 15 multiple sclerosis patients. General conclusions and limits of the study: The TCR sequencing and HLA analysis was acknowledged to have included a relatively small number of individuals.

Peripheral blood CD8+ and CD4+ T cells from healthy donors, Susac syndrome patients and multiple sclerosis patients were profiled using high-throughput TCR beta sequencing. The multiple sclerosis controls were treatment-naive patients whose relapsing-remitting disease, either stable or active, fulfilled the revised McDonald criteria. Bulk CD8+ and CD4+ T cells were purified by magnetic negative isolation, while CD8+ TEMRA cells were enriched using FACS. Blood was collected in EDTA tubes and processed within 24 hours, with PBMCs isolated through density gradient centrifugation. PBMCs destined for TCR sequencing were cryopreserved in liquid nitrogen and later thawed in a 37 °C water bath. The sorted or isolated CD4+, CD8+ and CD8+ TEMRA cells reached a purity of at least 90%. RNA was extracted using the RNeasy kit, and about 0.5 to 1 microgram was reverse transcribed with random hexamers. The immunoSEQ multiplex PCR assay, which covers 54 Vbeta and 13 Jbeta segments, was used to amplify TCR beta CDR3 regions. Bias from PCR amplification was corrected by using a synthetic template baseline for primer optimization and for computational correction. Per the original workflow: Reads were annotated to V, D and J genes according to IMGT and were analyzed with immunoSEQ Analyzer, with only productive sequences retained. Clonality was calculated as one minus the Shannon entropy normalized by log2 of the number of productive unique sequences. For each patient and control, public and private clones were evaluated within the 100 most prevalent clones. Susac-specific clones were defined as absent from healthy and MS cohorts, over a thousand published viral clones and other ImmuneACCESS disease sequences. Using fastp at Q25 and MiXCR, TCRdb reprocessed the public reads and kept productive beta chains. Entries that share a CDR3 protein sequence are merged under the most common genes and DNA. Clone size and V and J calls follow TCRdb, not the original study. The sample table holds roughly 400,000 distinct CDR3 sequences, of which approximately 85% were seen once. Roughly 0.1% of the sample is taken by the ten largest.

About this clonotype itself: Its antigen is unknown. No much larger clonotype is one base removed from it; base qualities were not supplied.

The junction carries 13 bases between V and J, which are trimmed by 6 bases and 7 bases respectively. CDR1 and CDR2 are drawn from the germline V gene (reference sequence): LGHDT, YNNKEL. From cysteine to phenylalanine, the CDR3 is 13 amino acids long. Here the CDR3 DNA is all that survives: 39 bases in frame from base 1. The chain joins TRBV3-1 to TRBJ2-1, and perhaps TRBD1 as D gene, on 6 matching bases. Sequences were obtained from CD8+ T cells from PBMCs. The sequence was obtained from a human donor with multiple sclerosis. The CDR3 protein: CASRGDIGNEQFF. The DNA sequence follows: TGTGCCAGCAGGGGGGACATTGGGAATGAGCAGTTCTTC.